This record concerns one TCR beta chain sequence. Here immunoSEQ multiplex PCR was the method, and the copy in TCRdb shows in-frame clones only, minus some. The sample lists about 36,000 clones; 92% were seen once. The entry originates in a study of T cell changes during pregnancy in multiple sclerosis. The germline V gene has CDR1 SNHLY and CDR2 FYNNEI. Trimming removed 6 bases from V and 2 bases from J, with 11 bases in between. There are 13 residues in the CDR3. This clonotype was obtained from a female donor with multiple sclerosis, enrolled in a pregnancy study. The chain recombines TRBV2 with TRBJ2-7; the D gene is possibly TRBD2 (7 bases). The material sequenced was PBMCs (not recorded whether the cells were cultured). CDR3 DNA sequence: TGTGCCAGCAGGCGGCGGGGGCCCTACGAGCAGTACTTC. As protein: CASRRRGPYEQYF.